This TCR beta chain was sequenced for a study of beta chain features in type 1 diabetes. Note on this clone: Antigen specificity is unknown.

Since all of the isolated RNA was reverse transcribed, expressed TCRB transcripts were what got sequenced. Clones were read by immunoSEQ multiplex PCR, and TCRdb kept only the in-frame ones, dropping some. The data hold under 450,000 clones, with around 13% observed a single time. In germline, CDR1 is SGHRS, CDR2 YFSETQ. The V segment lost 5 bases and the J segment 3 bases; nucleotides outside the gene matches: 6. The CDR3 is 14 residues long. Regarding the study as a whole: Compared with healthy donors, patients appeared to share more similar naive, central memory and regulatory TCRB repertoires.

This TCR came from a man aged 25 to 45 in good health. The chain links TRBV5-1 to TRBJ2-5, with 8 bases matching TRBD1. Sequencing used naive CD4+ T cells from blood. Here the CDR3 DNA reads TGCGCCAGCAGTTTCGACAGGGGTGAAGAGACCCAGTACTTC. It translates to CASSFDRGEETQYF.